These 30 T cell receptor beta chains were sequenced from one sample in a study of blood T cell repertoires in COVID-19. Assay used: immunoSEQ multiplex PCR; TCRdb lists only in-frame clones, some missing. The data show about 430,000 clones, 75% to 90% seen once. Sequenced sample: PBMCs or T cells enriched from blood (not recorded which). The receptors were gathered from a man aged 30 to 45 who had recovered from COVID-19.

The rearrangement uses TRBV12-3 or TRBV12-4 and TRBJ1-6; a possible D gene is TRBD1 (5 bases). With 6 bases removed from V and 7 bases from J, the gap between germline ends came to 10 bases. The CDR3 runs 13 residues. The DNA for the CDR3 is TGTGCCAGCAGCCCGGGGGAAAATTCACCCCTCCACTTT. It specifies CASSPGENSPLHF.

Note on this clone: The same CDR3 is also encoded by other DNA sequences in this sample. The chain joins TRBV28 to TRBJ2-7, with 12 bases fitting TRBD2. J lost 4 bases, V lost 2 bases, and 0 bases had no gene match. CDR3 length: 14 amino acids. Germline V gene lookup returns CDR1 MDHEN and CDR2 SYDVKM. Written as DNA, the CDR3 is TGTGCCAGCAGTTTAACTAGCGGGAGGTACGAGCAGTACTTC. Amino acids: CASSLTSGRYEQYF.

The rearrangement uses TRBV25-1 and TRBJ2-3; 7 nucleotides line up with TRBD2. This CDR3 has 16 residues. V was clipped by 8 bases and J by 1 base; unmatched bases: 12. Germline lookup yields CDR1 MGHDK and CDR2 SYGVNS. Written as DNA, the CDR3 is TGTGCCAGCCGACGACCCCTCGGGGGGTGCACAGATACGCAGTATTTT. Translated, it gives CASRRPLGGCTDTQYF.

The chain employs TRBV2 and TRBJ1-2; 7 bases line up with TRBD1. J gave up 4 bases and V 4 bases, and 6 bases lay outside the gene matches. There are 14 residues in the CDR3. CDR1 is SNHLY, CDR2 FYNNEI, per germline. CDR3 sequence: CASSVETGIYGYTF. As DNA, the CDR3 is TGTGCCAGCAGTGTAGAGACAGGGATCTATGGCTACACCTTC. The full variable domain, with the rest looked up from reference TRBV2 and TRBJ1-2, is EPEVTQTPSHQVTQMGQEVILRCVPISNHLYFYWYRQILGQKVEFLVSFYNNEISEKSEIFDDQFSVERPDGSNFTLKIRSTKLEDSAMYFCASSVETGIYGYTFGSGTRLTVV.

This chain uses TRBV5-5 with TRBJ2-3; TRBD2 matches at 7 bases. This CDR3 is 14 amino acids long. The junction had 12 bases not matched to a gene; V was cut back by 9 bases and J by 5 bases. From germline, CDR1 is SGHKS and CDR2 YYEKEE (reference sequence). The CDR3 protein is CATGKLAEVDTQYF. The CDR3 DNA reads TGTGCCACCGGCAAGCTAGCGGAGGTAGATACGCAGTATTTT.

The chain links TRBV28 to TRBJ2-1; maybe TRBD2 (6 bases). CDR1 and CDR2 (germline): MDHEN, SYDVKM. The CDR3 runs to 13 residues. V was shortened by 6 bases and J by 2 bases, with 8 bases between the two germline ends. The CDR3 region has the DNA TGTGCCAGCAGGCGGGACGCCTACAATGAGCAGTTCTTC. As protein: CASRRDAYNEQFF.

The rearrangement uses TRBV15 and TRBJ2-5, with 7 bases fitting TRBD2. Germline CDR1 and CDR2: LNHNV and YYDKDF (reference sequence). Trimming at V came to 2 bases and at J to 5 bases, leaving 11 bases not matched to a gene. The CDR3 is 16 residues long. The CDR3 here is CATSRRTWGGRETQYF. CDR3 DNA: TGTGCCACCAGCAGACGAACTTGGGGGGGTCGGGAGACCCAGTACTTC.

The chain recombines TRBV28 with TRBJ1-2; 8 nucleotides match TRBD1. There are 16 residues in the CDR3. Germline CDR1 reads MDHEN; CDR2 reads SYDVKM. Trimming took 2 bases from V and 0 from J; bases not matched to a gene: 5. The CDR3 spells CASSLGTGGTNYGYTF. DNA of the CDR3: TGTGCCAGCAGTTTAGGGACAGGAGGGACTAACTATGGCTACACCTTC.

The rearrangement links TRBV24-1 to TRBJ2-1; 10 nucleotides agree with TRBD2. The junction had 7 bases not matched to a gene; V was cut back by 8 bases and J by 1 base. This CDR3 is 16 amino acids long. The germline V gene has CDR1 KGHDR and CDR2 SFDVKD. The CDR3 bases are TGTGCCACCAACTGCCTAGCGGGAGTTTCCTACAATGAGCAGTTCTTC. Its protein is CATNCLAGVSYNEQFF.

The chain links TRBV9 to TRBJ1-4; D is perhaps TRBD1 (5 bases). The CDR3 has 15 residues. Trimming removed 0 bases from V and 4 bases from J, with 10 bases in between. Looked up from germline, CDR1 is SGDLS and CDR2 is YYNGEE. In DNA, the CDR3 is TGTGCCAGCAGCGTAGAACCAGGGTATAATGAAAAACTGTTTTTT. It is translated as CASSVEPGYNEKLFF.

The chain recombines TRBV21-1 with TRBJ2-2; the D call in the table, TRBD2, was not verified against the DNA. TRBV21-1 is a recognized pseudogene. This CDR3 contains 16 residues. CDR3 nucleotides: TGTGCCAGCAGCCTAACGAGGGTATGGATGACCGGGGAGCTGTTTTTT. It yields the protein CASSLTRVWMTGELFF.

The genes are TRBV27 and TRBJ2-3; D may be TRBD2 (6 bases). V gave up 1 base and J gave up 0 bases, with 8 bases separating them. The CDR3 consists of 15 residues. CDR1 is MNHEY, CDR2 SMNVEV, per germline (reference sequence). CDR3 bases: TGTGCCAGCAGTTTATTAGCGGCTAGCACAGATACGCAGTATTTT. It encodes CASSLLAASTDTQYF.

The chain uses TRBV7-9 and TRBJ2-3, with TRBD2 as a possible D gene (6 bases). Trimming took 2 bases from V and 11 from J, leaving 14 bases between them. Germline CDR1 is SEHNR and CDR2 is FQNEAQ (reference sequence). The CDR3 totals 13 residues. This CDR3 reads CASSLSGGTEQYF. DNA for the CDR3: TGTGCCAGCAGCTTATCAGGCGGGACCGAGCAGTATTTT.

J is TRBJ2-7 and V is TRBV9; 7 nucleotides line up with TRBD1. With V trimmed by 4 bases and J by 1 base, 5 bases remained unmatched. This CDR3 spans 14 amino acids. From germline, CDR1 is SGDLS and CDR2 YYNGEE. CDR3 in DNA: TGTGCCAGCAGCTACCGGACAGGTTCCTACGAGCAGTACTTC. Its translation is CASSYRTGSYEQYF.

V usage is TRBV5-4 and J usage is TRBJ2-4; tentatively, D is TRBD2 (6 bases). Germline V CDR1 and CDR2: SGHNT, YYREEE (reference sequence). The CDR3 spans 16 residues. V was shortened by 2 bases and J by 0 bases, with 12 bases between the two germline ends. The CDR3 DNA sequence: TGTGCCAGCAGCTTTGGGGGACTGATAGCCAAAAACATTCAGTACTTC. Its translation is CASSFGGLIAKNIQYF.

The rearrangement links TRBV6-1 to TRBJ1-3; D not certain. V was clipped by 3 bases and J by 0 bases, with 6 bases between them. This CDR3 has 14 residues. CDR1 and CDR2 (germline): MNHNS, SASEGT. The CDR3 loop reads CASSDSFSGNTIYF. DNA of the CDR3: TGTGCCAGCAGTGACAGTTTCTCTGGAAACACCATATATTTT.

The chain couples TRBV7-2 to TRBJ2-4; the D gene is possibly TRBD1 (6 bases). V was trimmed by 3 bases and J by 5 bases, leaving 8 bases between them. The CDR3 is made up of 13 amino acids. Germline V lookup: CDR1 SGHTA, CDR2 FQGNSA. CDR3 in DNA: TGTGCCAGCAGCTTGACAGGTGAAAACATTCAGTACTTC. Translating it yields CASSLTGENIQYF. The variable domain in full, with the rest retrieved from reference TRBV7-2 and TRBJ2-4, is GAGVSQSPSNKVTEKGKDVELRCDPISGHTALYWYRQSLGQGLEFLIYFQGNSAPDKSGLPSDRFSAERTGGSVSTLTIQRTQQEDSAVYLCASSLTGENIQYFGAGTRLSVL.

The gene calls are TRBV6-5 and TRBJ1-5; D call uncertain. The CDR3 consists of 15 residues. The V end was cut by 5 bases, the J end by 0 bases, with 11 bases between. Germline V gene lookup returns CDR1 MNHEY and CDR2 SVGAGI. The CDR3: CASSSRYYSNQPQHF. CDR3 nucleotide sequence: TGTGCCAGCAGTAGCCGCTACTATAGCAATCAGCCCCAGCATTTT.

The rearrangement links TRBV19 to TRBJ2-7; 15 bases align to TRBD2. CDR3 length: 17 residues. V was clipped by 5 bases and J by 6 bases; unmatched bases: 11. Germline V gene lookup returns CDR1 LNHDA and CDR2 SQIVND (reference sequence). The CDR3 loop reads CASSPGLAGGPAFEQYF. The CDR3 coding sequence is TGTGCCAGTAGTCCGGGACTAGCGGGAGGACCAGCTTTCGAGCAGTACTTC. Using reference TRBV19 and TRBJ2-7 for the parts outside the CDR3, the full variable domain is DGGITQSPKYLFRKEGQNVTLSCEQNLNHDAMYWYRQDPGQGLRLIYYSQIVNDFQKGDIAEGYSVSREKKESFPLTVTSAQKNPTAFYLCASSPGLAGGPAFEQYFGPGTRLTVT.

The CDR3 bases are TGTGCCAGCAGCTCCAGGTTACGGGAGTACACCGGGGAGCTGTTTTTT. This encodes CASSSRLREYTGELFF. The chain combines TRBV7-9 with TRBJ2-2; D is possibly TRBD2 (6 bases). The ends were cut back, 4 bases at V and 3 bases at J, with 15 bases in the middle. This CDR3 spans 16 amino acids. CDR1 and CDR2 (germline): SEHNR, FQNEAQ (reference sequence). Using reference TRBV7-9 and TRBJ2-2 for the parts outside the CDR3, the full variable domain is DTGVSQNPRHKITKRGQNVTFRCDPISEHNRLYWYRQTLGQGPEFLTYFQNEAQLEKSRLLSDRFSAERPKGSFSTLEIQRTEQGDSAMYLCASSSRLREYTGELFFGEGSRLTVL.

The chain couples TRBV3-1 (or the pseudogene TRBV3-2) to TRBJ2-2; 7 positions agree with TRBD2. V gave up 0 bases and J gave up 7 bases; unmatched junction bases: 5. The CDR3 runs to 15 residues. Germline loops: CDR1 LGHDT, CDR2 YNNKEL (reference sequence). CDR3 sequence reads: CASSQEWTRGGELFF. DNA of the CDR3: TGTGCCAGCAGCCAAGAATGGACTAGGGGCGGGGAGCTGTTTTTT.

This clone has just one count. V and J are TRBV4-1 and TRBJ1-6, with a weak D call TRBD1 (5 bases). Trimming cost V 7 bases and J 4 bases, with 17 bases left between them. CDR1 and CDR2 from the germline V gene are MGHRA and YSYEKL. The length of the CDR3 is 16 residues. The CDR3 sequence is CASTDPDRGYNSPLHF. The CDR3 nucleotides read TGCGCCAGCACCGATCCCGATAGGGGATATAATTCACCCCTCCACTTT.

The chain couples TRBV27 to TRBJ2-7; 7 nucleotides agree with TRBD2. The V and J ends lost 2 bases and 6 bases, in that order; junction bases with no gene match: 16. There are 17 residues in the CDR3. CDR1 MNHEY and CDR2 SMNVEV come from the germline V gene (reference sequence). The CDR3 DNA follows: TGTGCCAGCAGTTTAGGGCCCTTGGGCGGGAGATCTGGCGAGCAGTACTTC. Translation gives CASSLGPLGGRSGEQYF.

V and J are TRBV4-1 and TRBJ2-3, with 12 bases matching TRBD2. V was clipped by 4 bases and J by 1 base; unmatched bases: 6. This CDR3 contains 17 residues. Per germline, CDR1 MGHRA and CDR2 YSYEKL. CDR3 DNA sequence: TGCGCCAGCAGCCGCCGACTAGCGGGAGATGGCACAGATACGCAGTATTTT. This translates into CASSRRLAGDGTDTQYF.

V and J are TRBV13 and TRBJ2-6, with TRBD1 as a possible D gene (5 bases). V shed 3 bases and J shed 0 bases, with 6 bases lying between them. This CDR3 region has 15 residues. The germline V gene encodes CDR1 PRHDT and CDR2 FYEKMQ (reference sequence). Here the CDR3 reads CASSFRVSGANVLTF. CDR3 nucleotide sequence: TGTGCCAGCAGCTTCAGGGTCTCTGGGGCCAACGTCCTGACTTTC.

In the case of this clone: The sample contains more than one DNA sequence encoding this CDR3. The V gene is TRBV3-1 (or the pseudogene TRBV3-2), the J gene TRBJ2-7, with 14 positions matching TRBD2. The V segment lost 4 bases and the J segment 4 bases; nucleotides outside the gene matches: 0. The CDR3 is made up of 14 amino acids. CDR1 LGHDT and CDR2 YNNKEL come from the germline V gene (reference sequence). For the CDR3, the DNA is TGTGCCAGCAGCCGGACTAGCGGGGGGTACGAGCAGTACTTC. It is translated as CASSRTSGGYEQYF.

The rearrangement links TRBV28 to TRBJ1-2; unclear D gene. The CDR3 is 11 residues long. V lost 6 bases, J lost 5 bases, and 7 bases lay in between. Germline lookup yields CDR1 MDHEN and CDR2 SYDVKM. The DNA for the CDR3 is TGTGCCAGCAGCGTGCGGTATGGCTACACCTTC. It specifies CASSVRYGYTF.

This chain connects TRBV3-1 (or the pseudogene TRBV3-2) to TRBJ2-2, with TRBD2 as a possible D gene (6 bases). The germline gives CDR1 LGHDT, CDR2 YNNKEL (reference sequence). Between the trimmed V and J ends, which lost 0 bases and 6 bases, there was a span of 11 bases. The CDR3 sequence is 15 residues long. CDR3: CASSQDLSGAGELFF. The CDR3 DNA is TGTGCCAGCAGCCAAGATTTGTCGGGGGCCGGGGAGCTGTTTTTT.

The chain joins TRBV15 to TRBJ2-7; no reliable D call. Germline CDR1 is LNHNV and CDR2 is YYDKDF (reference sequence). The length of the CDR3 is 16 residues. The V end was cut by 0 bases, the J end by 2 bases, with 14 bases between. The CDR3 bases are TGTGCCACCAGCAGAGATCTCGCAGCGAATGCCTACGAGCAGTACTTC. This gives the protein CATSRDLAANAYEQYF.

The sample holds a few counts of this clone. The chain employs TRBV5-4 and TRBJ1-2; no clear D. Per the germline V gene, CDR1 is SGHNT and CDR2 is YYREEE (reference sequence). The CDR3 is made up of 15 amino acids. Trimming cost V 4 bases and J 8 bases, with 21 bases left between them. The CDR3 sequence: CASSLESPGSEGYTF. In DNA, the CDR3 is TGTGCCAGCAGCCTGGAATCCCCCGGATCGGAGGGCTACACCTTC.